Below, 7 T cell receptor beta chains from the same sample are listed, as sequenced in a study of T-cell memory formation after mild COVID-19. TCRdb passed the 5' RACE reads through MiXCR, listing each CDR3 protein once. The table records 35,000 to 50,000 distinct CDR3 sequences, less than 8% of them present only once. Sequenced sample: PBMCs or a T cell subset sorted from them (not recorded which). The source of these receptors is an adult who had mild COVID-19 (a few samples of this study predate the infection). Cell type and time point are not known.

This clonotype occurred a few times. CDR3 sequence reads: CASSRSQVFGYTF. The CDR3 DNA sequence: TGTGCCAGCAGCCGCTCACAGGTCTTTGGCTACACCTTC. V gene TRBV3-1 combines with J gene TRBJ1-2; D perhaps matches TRBD1 (5 bases). V shed 4 bases and J shed 7 bases, with 13 bases lying between them. Germline CDR1 is LGHDT and CDR2 is YNNKEL (reference sequence). CDR3 size: 13 residues.

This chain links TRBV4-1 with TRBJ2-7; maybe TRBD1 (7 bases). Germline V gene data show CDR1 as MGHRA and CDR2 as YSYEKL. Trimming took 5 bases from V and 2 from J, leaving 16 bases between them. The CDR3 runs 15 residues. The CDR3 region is CASSSPAGGTYEQYF. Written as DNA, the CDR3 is TGCGCCAGCAGCTCCCCTGCAGGGGGGACCTACGAGCAGTACTTC.

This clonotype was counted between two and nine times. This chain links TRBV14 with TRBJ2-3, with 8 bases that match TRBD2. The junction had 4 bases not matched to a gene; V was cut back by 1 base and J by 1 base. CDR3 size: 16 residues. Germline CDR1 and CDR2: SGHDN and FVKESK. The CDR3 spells CASSQVAGTRTDTQYF. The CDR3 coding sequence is TGTGCCAGCAGCCAAGTAGCGGGGACGCGCACAGATACGCAGTATTTT.

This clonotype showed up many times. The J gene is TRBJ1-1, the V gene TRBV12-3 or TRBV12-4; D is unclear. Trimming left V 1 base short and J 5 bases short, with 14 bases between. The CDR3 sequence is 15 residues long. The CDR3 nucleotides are TGTGCCAGCAGTTTAGGCGGGGTAAGGATGACTGAAGCTTTCTTT. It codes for CASSLGGVRMTEAFF.

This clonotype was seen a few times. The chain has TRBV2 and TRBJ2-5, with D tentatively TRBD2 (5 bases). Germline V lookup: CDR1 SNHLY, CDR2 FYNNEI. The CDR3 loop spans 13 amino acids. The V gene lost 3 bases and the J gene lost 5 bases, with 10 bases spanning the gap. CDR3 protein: CASSESPGETQYF. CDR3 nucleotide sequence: TGTGCCAGCAGTGAGAGTCCGGGGGAGACCCAGTACTTC. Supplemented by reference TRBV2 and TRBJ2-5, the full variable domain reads EPEVTQTPSHQVTQMGQEVILRCVPISNHLYFYWYRQILGQKVEFLVSFYNNEISEKSEIFDDQFSVERPDGSNFTLKIRSTKLEDSAMYFCASSESPGETQYFGPGTRLLVL.

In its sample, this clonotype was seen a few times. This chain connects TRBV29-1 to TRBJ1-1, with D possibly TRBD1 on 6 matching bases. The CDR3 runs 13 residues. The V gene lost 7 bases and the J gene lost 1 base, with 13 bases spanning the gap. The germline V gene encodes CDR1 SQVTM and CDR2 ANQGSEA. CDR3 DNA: TGCAGCGCTGACGGACAGACGAACACTGAAGCTTTCTTT. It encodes CSADGQTNTEAFF. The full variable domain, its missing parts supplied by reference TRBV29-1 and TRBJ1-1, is SAVISQKPSRDICQRGTSLTIQCQVDSQVTMMFWYRQQPGQSLTLIATANQGSEATYESGFVIDKFPISRPNLTFSTLTVSNMSPEDSSIYLCSADGQTNTEAFFGQGTRLTVV.

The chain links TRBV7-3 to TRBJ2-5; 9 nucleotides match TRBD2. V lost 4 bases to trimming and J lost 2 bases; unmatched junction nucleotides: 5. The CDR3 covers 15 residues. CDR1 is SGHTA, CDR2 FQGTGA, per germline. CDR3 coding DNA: TGTGCCAGCAGCTGGGGACTAGCAGAACAAGAGACCCAGTACTTC. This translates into CASSWGLAEQETQYF. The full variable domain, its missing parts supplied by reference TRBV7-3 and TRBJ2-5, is GAGVSQTPSNKVTEKGKYVELRCDPISGHTALYWYRQSLGQGPEFLIYFQGTGAADDSGLPNDRFFAVRPEGSVSTLKIQRTERGDSAVYLCASSWGLAEQETQYFGPGTRLLVL.